This T cell receptor (beta chain) was profiled in a study of T cell responses to AZD1222 COVID-19 vaccine (dated by TCRdb to the early 2020s). Regarding the study in general: AZD1222 recipients with second doses at about 4 weeks or about 12 weeks were pooled, because spike-specific TCR depth and breadth did not differ between schedules. Trial participants were enrolled into age subgroups of 18-55, 56-69 and 70-plus years, which contained approximately 150, 30 and 60 TCR-sequenced participants, respectively. A total of approximately 240 trial participants underwent TCR sequencing, of whom around 210 had received two doses of AZD1222 and approximately 26 had received two doses of the MenACWY control vaccine.

At the junction V is shortened by 3 bases and J by 3 bases, with 9 bases in between. The CDR3 covers 13 residues, taking in both the cysteine and the phenylalanine. Only the CDR3 DNA stays, 39 bases, in frame from base 1. Details on this clone: No antigen is known for it. Base qualities are missing; no much larger clone stands one base away.

What the authors observed across the whole study: Because no samples from the day 14 peak response were available, repertoires could be characterized only after the peak T cell response. After two AZD1222 doses, spike-specific TCR breadth and depth were significantly higher than at day 0 and than in MenACWY recipients. Only five or six AZD1222 recipients were SARS-CoV-2 seropositive at baseline, limiting conclusions about previously exposed vaccinees. In the small 56-69-year group, the increase in depth fell short of significance, most likely because of low power. Most participants were white British and females outnumbered males, and the authors suggested that clonal diversity may have been underestimated. Reportedly, almost half of the unique spike-specific TCRs recognized epitopes lying outside the regions that are mutated in the B.1.351 and B.1.1.7 variants. Vaccine-associated CD4 TCRs spanned the whole spike protein, with dominant responses in regions 160-218 and 743-854.

The CDR3 regions of human TCRbeta chains were analyzed by immunosequencing. The authors' pipeline ran thus. Repertoire TCRs were checked for matches against a reference library of SARS-CoV-2-specific TCRs that had been generated using the MIRA antigen-specificity platform. Breadth was defined as the fraction of unique TCRs that were SARS-CoV-2-associated. Depth was defined as the fraction of total T cells that were SARS-CoV-2-associated. Each spike-specific TCR was assigned to its reactive spike region and to a CD4 or CD8 class using the MIRA data. Log10-transformed breadth and depth values were compared by one-way ANOVA with Sidak's multiple comparisons tests. What TCRdb holds here is the immuneACCESS table cut down to in-frame rearrangements. Part of the clones is not present; checked against another copy, under half of the missing clones reflect an unresolved V gene, and the others are unexplained. For V, J and clone size, that table is used; D and trimming come from the DNA. The table for this sample lists some 99,000 clones; approximately 90% of them were counted only once. The ten largest clones capture approximately 17% of the sample.

What the time point label conveys for this sample: baseline before first vaccination. The vaccinee samples were drawn from two UK trials, COV001 and COV002, one of which was a single-blind randomized controlled phase 2/3 trial testing AZD1222 (ChAdOx1 nCoV-19) in healthy adults. Trial participant PBMC samples were collected at day 0 and day 28 after the second dose for TCRbeta chain sequencing. The clonotype originates from an adult in good health. The sample was peripheral blood, taken on day 0 of AZD1222 vaccination. The rearranged chain carries TRBV12-3 or TRBV12-4 and TRBJ2-7; the D call is tentative, TRBD1 or TRBD2, as each matches 6 bases. The DNA reads TGTGCCAGCAGTTTGGGGGGCTACTACGAGCAGTACTTC. Its protein reads: CASSLGGYYEQYF.